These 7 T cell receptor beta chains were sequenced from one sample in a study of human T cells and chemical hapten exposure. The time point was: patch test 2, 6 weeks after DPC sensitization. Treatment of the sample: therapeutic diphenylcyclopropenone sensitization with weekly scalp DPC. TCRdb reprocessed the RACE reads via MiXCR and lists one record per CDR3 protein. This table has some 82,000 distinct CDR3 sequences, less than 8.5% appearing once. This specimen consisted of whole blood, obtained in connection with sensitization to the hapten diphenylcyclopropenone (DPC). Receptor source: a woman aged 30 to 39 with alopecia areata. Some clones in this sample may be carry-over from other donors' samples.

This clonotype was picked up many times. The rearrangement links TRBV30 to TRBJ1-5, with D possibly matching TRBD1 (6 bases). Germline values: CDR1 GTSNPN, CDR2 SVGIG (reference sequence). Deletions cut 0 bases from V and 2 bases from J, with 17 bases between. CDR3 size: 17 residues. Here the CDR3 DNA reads TGTGCCTGGAGTGTAAGGGGGGCAGGGGTGGGCAATCAGCCCCAGCATTTT. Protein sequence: CAWSVRGAGVGNQPQHF.

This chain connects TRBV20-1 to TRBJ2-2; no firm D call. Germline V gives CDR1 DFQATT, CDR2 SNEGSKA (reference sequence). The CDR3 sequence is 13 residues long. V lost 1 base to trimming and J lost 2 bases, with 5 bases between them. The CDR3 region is CSARGVNTGELFF. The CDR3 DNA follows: TGCAGTGCTAGAGGCGTAAACACCGGGGAGCTGTTTTTT.

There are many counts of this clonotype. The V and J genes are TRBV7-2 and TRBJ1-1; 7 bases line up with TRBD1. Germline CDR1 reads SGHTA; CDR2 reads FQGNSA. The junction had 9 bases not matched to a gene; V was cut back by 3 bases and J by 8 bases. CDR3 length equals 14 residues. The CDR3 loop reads CASSFGQVWSEAFF. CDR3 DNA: TGTGCCAGCAGCTTCGGACAGGTGTGGTCCGAAGCTTTCTTT.

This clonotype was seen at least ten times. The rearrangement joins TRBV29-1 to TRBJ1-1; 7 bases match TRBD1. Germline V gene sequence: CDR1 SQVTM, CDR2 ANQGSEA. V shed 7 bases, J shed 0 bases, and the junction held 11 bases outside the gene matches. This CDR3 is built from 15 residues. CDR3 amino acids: CSAKGQGGLNTEAFF. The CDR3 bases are TGCAGCGCAAAGGGTCAGGGGGGATTGAACACTGAAGCTTTCTTT. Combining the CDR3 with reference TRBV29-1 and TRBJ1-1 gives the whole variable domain SAVISQKPSRDICQRGTSLTIQCQVDSQVTMMFWYRQQPGQSLTLIATANQGSEATYESGFVIDKFPISRPNLTFSTLTVSNMSPEDSSIYLCSAKGQGGLNTEAFFGQGTRLTVV.

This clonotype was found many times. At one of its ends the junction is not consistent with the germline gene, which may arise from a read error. The CDR3 spells CASSLGGIRSGADF. The CDR3 region has the DNA TGTGCCAGCAGTTTAGGAGGCATCAGGAGTGGCGCCGACTTT. The chain combines TRBV12-3 or TRBV12-4 with TRBJ2-3; the D is unclear. The CDR3 is made up of 14 amino acids.

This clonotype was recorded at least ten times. CDR3 region: CAITPGGIGNTIYF. In DNA, the CDR3 is TGTGCCATCACGCCAGGGGGGATTGGAAACACCATATATTTT. The rearrangement joins TRBV10-3 to TRBJ1-3; 7 bases map to TRBD1. Germline CDR1 and CDR2: ENHRY and SYGVKD. J gave up 3 bases and V 7 bases, and 6 bases lay outside the gene matches. The CDR3 totals 14 residues.

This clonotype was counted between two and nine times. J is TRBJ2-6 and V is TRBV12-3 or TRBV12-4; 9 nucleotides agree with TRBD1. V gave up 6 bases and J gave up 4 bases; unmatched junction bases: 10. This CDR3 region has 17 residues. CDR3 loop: CASREGQGFRGANVLTF. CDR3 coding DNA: TGTGCCAGCAGAGAGGGACAGGGTTTTAGAGGGGCCAACGTCCTGACTTTC.